Below are 23 T cell receptor beta chains sequenced from a single sample in a study of cytomegalovirus exposure and HLA in healthy donors. The PCR contained 60 Vbeta and 13 Jbeta primers. Profiling relied on immunoSEQ multiplex PCR, and the TCRdb table lists in-frame clones only, not all of them. The table includes approximately 87,000 clones, 84% detected once. Sequenced input: PBMCs. The receptor set was obtained from a woman between 18 and 30 years old in good health and CMV-seropositive.

A word on this clone: An end of the junction differs from the germline gene, which may be a read error. The rearrangement links TRBV7-9 to TRBJ2-1, with 10 nucleotides matching TRBD2. From germline, CDR1 is SEHNR and CDR2 FQNEAQ (reference sequence). This CDR3 is 19 amino acids long. The CDR3 loop reads CSSSLFLGLAGAKFDEQFF. Here the CDR3 DNA reads TGTTCCAGCAGCTTATTTCTCGGGCTAGCGGGGGCGAAGTTCGATGAGCAGTTCTTC.

V and J are TRBV6-5 and TRBJ2-5, with TRBD2 as a possible D gene (6 bases). The V gene lost 2 bases and the J gene lost 5 bases, with 12 bases spanning the gap. From germline, CDR1 is MNHEY and CDR2 SVGAGI. The CDR3 is made up of 14 amino acids. The chain's CDR3 is CASSYAGLVETQYF. DNA of the CDR3: TGTGCCAGCAGTTACGCGGGGCTGGTTGAGACCCAGTACTTC.

The gene calls are TRBV27 and TRBJ1-2; D perhaps matches TRBD1 (6 bases). V was cut by 2 bases and J by 7 bases, with 20 bases left in between. The length of the CDR3 is 16 residues. Germline V gene data show CDR1 as MNHEY and CDR2 as SMNVEV (reference sequence). CDR3 residues: CASSLGYYQGSGGYTF. CDR3 DNA sequence: TGTGCCAGCAGTTTAGGTTATTATCAGGGGAGCGGTGGCTACACCTTC.

The chain employs TRBV7-8 and TRBJ2-1; TRBD2 matches at 13 bases. The CDR3 loop spans 14 amino acids. The V gene's germline CDR1 is SGHVS and CDR2 FQNEAQ. V shed 11 bases and J 9 bases; nucleotides not matched to a gene: 10. The DNA of the CDR3 is TGTGCCGTACTAAGACTAGCGGGAGGTTCTGAGCAGTTCTTC. It encodes CAVLRLAGGSEQFF.

V gene TRBV28 combines with J gene TRBJ1-2, with no clear D. The ends were cut back, 6 bases at V and 3 bases at J, with 14 bases in the middle. Germline CDR1 and CDR2: MDHEN and SYDVKM. The CDR3 sequence is 14 residues long. The CDR3, as DNA: TGTGCCAGCAGCTACGCGGTGACGCACTATGGCTACACCTTC. This codes for CASSYAVTHYGYTF.

This clone showed up just a few times. The V call is TRBV5-1, the J call TRBJ1-4, with TRBD1 identical over 7 bases. The CDR3 length is 14 residues. V shed 4 bases and J 3 bases; nucleotides not matched to a gene: 3. CDR1 and CDR2 from the germline V gene are SGHRS and YFSETQ. CDR3 amino acids: CASSTGTANEKLFF. The CDR3 DNA sequence: TGCGCCAGCAGCACCGGGACAGCTAATGAAAAACTGTTTTTT.

The chain recombines TRBV15 with TRBJ1-1, with 9 bases lining up with TRBD1. The CDR3 is 16 residues long. Looked up from germline, CDR1 is LNHNV and CDR2 is YYDKDF (reference sequence). Trimming removed 5 bases from V and 6 bases from J; junction bases left unmatched: 13. CDR3 protein: CATSRSLRDRDPEAFF. CDR3 DNA sequence: TGTGCCACCAGCCGGAGTTTAAGGGACAGGGACCCTGAAGCTTTCTTT.

The chain recombines TRBV30 with TRBJ2-3; D not certain. The CDR3 loop spans 15 amino acids. The germline V gene encodes CDR1 GTSNPN and CDR2 SVGIG (reference sequence). Deletions cut 1 base from V and 2 bases from J, with 13 bases between. CDR3 region: CAWSDNSLPTDTQYF. The CDR3, as DNA: TGTGCCTGGAGTGATAACTCGTTACCCACAGATACGCAGTATTTT.

V gene TRBV15 combines with J gene TRBJ1-5; 8 bases agree with TRBD1. Germline trimming cut 0 bases from V and 7 bases from J; bases unmatched to any gene: 8. The length of the CDR3 is 16 residues. CDR1 is LNHNV, CDR2 YYDKDF, per germline (reference sequence). CDR3 protein: CATSRDSGTGGQPQHF. DNA for the CDR3: TGTGCCACCAGCAGAGATTCCGGGACAGGCGGCCAGCCCCAGCATTTT.

The gene calls are TRBV5-6 and TRBJ2-7, with a weak D call TRBD1 (6 bases). Germline CDR1 SGHDT, CDR2 YYEEEE. The length of the CDR3 is 15 residues. Trimming removed 1 base from V and 3 bases from J, with 14 bases in between. This CDR3 is CASSLWGLGFYEQYF. For the CDR3, the DNA is TGTGCCAGCAGCTTGTGGGGGCTGGGTTTCTACGAGCAGTACTTC. Full variable domain (missing parts from reference TRBV5-6 and TRBJ2-7): DAGVTQSPTHLIKTRGQQVTLRCSPKSGHDTVSWYQQALGQGPQFIFQYYEEEERQRGNFPDRFSGHQFPNYSSELNVNALLLGDSALYLCASSLWGLGFYEQYFGPGTRLTVT.

The rearrangement uses TRBV28 and TRBJ1-1; weak D call: TRBD1 (5 bases). This CDR3 has 17 residues. Germline assignment: CDR1 MDHEN and CDR2 SYDVKM. V was trimmed by 1 base and J by 0 bases, leaving 15 bases between them. The chain's CDR3 is CASSLLVGAIMNTEAFF. CDR3 coding DNA: TGTGCCAGCAGTTTATTGGTAGGGGCCATTATGAACACTGAAGCTTTCTTT.

The genes are TRBV6-4 and TRBJ2-2, with D maybe TRBD1 (5 bases). This CDR3 comprises 14 residues. Per the germline V gene, CDR1 is MRHNA and CDR2 is SNTAGT. Trimming stripped 3 bases from V and 4 bases from J, with 9 bases between. The CDR3 region has the DNA TGTGCCAGCAGTGAAGACAGCCTCACCGGGGAGCTGTTTTTT. Its protein product is CASSEDSLTGELFF.

The chain has TRBV5-1 and TRBJ2-7; the match to TRBD2 covers 7 bases. Looked up from germline, CDR1 is SGHRS and CDR2 is YFSETQ. V was clipped by 4 bases and J by 1 base; unmatched bases: 8. The CDR3 consists of 15 residues. CDR3 sequence: CASSGEAGVSYEQYF. The CDR3 DNA sequence: TGCGCCAGCAGCGGTGAGGCGGGAGTATCCTACGAGCAGTACTTC.

This chain joins TRBV19 and TRBJ2-7, with TRBD2 matching 8 bases. V lost 6 bases to trimming and J lost 4 bases; unmatched junction nucleotides: 14. Germline V lookup: CDR1 LNHDA, CDR2 SQIVND (reference sequence). The CDR3 is 16 amino acids. For the CDR3, the DNA is TGTGCCAGTAGAGACGCCGGGACTAGTGGGGCATACGAGCAGTACTTC. It yields the protein CASRDAGTSGAYEQYF.

The genes are TRBV7-6 and TRBJ1-4; TRBD1 matches 11 bases. V shed 4 bases and J 5 bases; nucleotides not matched to a gene: 6. The CDR3 is made up of 16 amino acids. The germline gives CDR1 SGHVS, CDR2 FNYEAQ. The CDR3 DNA is TGTGCCAGCAGCTGGCTTGGGACAGGGGGAAATGAAAAACTGTTTTTT. This translates into CASSWLGTGGNEKLFF.

The gene calls are TRBV10-3 and TRBJ1-4; a weak D match, TRBD1 (5 bases). The germline gives CDR1 ENHRY, CDR2 SYGVKD. The CDR3 loop spans 16 amino acids. The V end lost 0 bases, the J end lost 10 bases, and 18 bases lay between the germline ends. For the CDR3, the DNA is TGTGCCATCAGTGAGTCGAATGGCAGGGTGGGTGGAAAACTGTTTTTT. Translating it yields CAISESNGRVGGKLFF.

The chain is built from TRBV10-1 and TRBJ2-2; D is unclear. Trimming cost V 8 bases and J 9 bases, with 4 bases left between them. The length of the CDR3 is 9 residues. CDR1 and CDR2 from the germline V gene are WNHNN and SYGVQD (reference sequence). DNA of the CDR3: TGCGCCAGCGAGTGGGAGCTGTTTTTT. Translation: CASEWELFF.

In its sample, this clone was seen once. The chain combines TRBV2 with TRBJ2-3; a possible D gene is TRBD2 (6 bases). CDR1 is SNHLY and CDR2 is FYNNEI in the germline V gene. The CDR3 runs 14 residues. Trimming stripped 6 bases from V and 4 bases from J, with 14 bases between. The CDR3 here is CASSGEAEADTQYF. The CDR3 DNA follows: TGTGCCAGCAGCGGGGAGGCAGAGGCAGATACGCAGTATTTT.

This chain links TRBV6-1 with TRBJ2-7; the match to TRBD2 covers 10 bases. This CDR3 region has 18 residues. The junction had 17 bases not matched to a gene; V was cut back by 1 base and J by 8 bases. Germline-derived CDR1 and CDR2 are MNHNS and SASEGT. The CDR3 nucleotides read TGTGCCAGCAGTGAAGAGGGGAGCGGGAGGGCGGAACGAGCTAAGCAGTACTTC. It codes for CASSEEGSGRAERAKQYF.

This chain uses TRBV7-6 with TRBJ2-3; possible D gene TRBD1, 5 bases. This CDR3 comprises 13 residues. The V end was cut by 3 bases, the J end by 4 bases, with 8 bases between. Looked up from germline, CDR1 is SGHVS and CDR2 is FNYEAQ. CDR3 residues: CASSLKGADTQYF. The CDR3 nucleotides read TGTGCCAGCAGCTTGAAAGGGGCAGATACGCAGTATTTT. The entire variable domain, with the rest obtained from reference TRBV7-6 and TRBJ2-3, is as follows: GAGVSQSPRYKVTKRGQDVALRCDPISGHVSLYWYRQALGQGPEFLTYFNYEAQQDKSGLPNDRFSAERPEGSISTLTIQRTEQRDSAMYRCASSLKGADTQYFGPGTRLTVL.

The chain couples TRBV13 to TRBJ2-3; D perhaps matches TRBD1 (5 bases). The germline V and J ends were trimmed by 6 bases and 3 bases, with 13 bases remaining between them. Germline V gives CDR1 PRHDT, CDR2 FYEKMQ (reference sequence). The CDR3 is 14 amino acids. The DNA for the CDR3 is TGTGCCAGCAGGTCTACAGGTTTGACAGATACGCAGTATTTT. As protein: CASRSTGLTDTQYF.

The chain carries TRBV27 and TRBJ2-3; D possibly corresponds to TRBD1 (6 bases). Deletions cut 0 bases from V and 6 bases from J, with 13 bases between. Germline assignment: CDR1 MNHEY and CDR2 SMNVEV (reference sequence). The length of the CDR3 is 15 residues. CDR3 nucleotide sequence: TGTGCCAGCAGTTTATCCGAACAGGGAGTGGATACGCAGTATTTT. Translation: CASSLSEQGVDTQYF.

This chain uses TRBV7-8 with TRBJ2-3; D may be TRBD2 (5 bases). CDR3 size: 16 residues. V was cut by 1 base and J by 1 base, with 12 bases left in between. Germline assignment: CDR1 SGHVS and CDR2 FQNEAQ. The CDR3 protein is CASSLDPSGGTDTQYF. The CDR3 DNA follows: TGTGCCAGCAGCTTAGACCCAAGCGGTGGCACAGATACGCAGTATTTT.